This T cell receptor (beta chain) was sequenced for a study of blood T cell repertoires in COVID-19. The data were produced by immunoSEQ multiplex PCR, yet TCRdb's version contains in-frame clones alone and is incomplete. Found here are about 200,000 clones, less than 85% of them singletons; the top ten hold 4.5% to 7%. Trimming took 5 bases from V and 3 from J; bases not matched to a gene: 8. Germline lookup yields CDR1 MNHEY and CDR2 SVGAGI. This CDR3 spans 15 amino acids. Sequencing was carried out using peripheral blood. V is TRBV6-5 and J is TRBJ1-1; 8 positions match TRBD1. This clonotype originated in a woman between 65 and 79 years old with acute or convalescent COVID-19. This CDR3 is CASSPRTGWYTEAFF. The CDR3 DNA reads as TGTGCCAGCAGTCCGAGGACAGGGTGGTACACTGAAGCTTTCTTT.